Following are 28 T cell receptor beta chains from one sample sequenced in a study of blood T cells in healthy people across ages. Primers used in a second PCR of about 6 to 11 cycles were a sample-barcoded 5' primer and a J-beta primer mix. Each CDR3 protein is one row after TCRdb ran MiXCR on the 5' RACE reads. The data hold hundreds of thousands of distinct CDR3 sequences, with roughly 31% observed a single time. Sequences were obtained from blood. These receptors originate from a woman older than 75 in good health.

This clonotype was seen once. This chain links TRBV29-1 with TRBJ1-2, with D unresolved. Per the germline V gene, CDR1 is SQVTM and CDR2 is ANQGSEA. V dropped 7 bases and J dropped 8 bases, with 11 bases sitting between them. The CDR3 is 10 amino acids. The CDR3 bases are TGCAGCGCCTGGGAGGACGGCTACACCTTC. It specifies CSAWEDGYTF.

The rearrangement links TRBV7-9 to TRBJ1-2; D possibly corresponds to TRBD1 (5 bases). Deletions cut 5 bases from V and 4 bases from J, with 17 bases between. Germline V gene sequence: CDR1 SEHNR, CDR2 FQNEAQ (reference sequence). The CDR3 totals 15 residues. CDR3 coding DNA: TGTGCCAGCAGCCGACCGGGACGGAAAATCTATGGCTACACCTTC. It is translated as CASSRPGRKIYGYTF.

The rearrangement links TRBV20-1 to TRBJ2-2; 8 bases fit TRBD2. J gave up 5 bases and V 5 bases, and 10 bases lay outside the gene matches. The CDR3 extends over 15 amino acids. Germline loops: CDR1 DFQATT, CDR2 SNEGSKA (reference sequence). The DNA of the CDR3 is TGCAGTGCTCCCCGAGCGGGGGCCCTGACCGGGGAGCTGTTTTTT. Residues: CSAPRAGALTGELFF.

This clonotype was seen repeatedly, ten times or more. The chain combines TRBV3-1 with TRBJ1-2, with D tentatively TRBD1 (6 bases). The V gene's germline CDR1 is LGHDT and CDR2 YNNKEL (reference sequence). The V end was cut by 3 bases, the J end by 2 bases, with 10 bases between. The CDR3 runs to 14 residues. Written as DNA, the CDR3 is TGTGCCAGCAGCCATCCACAGGGAAACTATGGCTACACCTTC. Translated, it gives CASSHPQGNYGYTF.

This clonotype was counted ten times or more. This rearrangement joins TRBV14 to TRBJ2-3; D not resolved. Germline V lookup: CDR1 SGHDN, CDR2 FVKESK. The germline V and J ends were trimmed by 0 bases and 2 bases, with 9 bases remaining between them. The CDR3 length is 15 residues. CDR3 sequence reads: CASSQDIVATDTQYF. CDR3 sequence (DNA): TGTGCCAGCAGCCAAGACATTGTCGCCACAGATACGCAGTATTTT.

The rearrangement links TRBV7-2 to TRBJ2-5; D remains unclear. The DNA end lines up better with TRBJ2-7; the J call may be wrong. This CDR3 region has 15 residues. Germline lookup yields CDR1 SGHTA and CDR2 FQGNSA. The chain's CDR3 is CASSLDEGTKYEQYF. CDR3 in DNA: TGTGCCAGCAGCTTAGACGAAGGAACCAAGTACGAGCAGTACTTC.

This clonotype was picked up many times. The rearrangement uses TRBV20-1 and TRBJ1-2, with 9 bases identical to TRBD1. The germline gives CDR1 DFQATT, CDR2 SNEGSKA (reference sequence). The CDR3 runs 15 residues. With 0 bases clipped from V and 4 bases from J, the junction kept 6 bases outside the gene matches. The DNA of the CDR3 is TGCAGTGCTAGAGATTGGACAGGGGTCGGCTATGGCTACACCTTC. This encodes CSARDWTGVGYGYTF.

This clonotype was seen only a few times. For the CDR3, the DNA is TGTGCCAGCAGACACCTACAGGGGAACACTGAAGCTTTCTTT. It yields the protein CASRHLQGNTEAFF. The V and J genes are TRBV3-1 and TRBJ1-1; D perhaps matches TRBD1 (6 bases). Germline V gene sequence: CDR1 LGHDT, CDR2 YNNKEL (reference sequence). V was shortened by 6 bases and J by 1 base, with 12 bases between the two germline ends. This CDR3 is 14 amino acids long.

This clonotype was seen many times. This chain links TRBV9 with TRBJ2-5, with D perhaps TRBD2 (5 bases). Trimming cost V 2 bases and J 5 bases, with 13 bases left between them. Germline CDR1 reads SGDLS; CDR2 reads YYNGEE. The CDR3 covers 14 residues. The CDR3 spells CASSVELVAETQYF. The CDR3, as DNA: TGTGCCAGCAGCGTCGAACTAGTCGCCGAGACCCAGTACTTC.

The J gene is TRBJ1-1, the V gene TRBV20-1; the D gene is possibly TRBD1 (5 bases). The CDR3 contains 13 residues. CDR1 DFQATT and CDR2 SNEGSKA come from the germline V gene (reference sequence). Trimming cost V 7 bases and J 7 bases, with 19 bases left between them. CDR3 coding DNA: TGCAGTGTTCTAGACAGACCTACCAGTGAAGCTTTCTTT. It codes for CSVLDRPTSEAFF.

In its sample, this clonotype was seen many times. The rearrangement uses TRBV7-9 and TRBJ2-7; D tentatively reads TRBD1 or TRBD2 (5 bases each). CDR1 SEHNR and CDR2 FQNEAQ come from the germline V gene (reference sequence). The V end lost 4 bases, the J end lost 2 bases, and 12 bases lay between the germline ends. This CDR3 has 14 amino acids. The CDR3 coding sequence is TGTGCCAGCAGCTCGTCGGGGCCTACCTACGAGCAGTACTTC. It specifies CASSSSGPTYEQYF.

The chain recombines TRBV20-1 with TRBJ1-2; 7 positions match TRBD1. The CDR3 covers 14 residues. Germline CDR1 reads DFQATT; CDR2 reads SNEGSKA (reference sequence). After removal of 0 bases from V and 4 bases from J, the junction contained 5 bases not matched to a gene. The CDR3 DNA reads TGCAGTGCTAGAGATGGTCCAGGGGGCTATGGCTACACCTTC. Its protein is CSARDGPGGYGYTF.

The CDR3 bases are TGTGCCAGCAGCTCTCTTCAGGGGCGGGGCGAGGACACTGAAGCTTTCTTT. Translation: CASSSLQGRGEDTEAFF. The chain links TRBV9 to TRBJ1-1, with D perhaps matching TRBD1 (6 bases). Per germline, CDR1 SGDLS and CDR2 YYNGEE. This CDR3 is built from 17 residues. V was shortened by 4 bases and J by 3 bases, with 22 bases between the two germline ends.

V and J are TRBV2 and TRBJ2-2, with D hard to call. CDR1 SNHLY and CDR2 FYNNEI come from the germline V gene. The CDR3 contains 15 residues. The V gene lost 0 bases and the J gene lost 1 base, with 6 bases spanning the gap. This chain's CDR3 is CASSEAEVNTGELFF. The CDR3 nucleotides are TGTGCCAGCAGTGAAGCGGAAGTGAACACCGGGGAGCTGTTTTTT.

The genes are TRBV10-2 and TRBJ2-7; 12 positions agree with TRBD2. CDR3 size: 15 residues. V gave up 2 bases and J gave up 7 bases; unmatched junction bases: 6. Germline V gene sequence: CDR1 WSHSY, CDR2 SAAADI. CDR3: CASSEALAGGGEQYF. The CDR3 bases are TGCGCCAGCAGTGAGGCACTAGCGGGGGGTGGAGAGCAGTACTTC.

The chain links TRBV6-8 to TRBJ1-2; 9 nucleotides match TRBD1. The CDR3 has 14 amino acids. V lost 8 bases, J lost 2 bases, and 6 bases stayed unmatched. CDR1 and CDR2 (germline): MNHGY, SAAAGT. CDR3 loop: CASPRDRENYGYTF. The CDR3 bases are TGTGCCAGCCCGAGGGACAGGGAGAACTATGGCTACACCTTC.

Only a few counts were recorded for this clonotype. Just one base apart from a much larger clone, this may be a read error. CDR3 amino acids: CASREDGLNTEAFF. The CDR3 DNA reads as TGTGCCAGCAGGGAGGACGGTTTGAACACTGAAGCTTTCTTT. The chain uses TRBV11-1 and TRBJ1-1; no clear D. The CDR3 covers 14 residues. Looked up from germline, CDR1 is SGHAT and CDR2 is FQDESV (reference sequence). Trimming left V 6 bases short and J 0 bases short, with 11 bases between.

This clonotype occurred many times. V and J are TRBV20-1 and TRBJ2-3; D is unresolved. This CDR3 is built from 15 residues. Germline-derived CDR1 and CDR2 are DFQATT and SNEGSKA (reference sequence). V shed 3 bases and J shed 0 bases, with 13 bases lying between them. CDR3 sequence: CSASFGRRSTDTQYF. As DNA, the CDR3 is TGCAGTGCTAGTTTCGGTCGGAGAAGCACAGATACGCAGTATTTT.

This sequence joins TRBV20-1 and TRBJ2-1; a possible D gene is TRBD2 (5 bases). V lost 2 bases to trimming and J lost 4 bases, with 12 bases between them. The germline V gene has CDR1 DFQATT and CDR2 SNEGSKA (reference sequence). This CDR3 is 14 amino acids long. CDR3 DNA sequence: TGCAGTGCTAGATCCGGACTTTTTTACAATGAGCAGTTCTTC. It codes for CSARSGLFYNEQFF.

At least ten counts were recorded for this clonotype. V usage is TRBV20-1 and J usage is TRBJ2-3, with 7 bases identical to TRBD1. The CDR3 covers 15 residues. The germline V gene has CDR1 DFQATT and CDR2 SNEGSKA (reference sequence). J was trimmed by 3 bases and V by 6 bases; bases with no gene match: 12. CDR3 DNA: TGCAGTGCGAAGGCCTACGAGGGGGCGACAGATACGCAGTATTTT. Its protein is CSAKAYEGATDTQYF.

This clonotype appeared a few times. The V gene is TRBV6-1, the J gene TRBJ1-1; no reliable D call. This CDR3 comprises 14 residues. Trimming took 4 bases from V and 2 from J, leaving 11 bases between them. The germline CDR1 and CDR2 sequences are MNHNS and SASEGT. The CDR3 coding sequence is TGTGCCAGCAGTGGTCGTAGCAGCAACACTGAAGCTTTCTTT. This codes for CASSGRSSNTEAFF.

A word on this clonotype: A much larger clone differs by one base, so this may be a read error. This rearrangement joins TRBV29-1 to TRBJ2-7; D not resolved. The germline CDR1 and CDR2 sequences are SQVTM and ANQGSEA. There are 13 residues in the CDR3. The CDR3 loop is CSVEGPRIAERYF. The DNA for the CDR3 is TGCAGCGTTGAAGGACCTCGAATCGCTGAGCGGTACTTC.

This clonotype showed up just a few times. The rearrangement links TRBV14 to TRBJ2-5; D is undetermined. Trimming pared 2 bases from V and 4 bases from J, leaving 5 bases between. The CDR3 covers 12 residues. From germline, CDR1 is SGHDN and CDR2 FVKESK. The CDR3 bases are TGTGCCAGCAGCCAAAATCGAGAGACCCAGTACTTC. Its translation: CASSQNRETQYF.

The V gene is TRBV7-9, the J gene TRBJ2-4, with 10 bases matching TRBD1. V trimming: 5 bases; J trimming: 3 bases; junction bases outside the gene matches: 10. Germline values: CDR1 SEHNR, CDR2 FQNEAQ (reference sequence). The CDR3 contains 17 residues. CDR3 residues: CASSGADRGLGKNIQYF. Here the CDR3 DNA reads TGTGCCAGCAGCGGAGCCGACAGGGGGCTTGGCAAAAACATTCAGTACTTC.

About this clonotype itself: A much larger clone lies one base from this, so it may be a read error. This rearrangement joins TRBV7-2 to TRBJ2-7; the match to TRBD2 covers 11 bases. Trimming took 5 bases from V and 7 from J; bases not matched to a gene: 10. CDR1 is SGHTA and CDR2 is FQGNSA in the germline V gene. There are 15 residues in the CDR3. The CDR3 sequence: CASSNSGGAIHEQYF. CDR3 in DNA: TGTGCCAGCAGCAATAGCGGGGGGGCCATCCATGAGCAGTACTTC.

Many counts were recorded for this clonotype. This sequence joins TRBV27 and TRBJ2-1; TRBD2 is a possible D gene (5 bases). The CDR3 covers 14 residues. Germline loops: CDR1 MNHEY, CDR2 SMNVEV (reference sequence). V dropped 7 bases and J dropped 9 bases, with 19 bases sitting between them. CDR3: CASTLSGTRGEQFF. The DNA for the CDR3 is TGTGCCAGCACACTGTCGGGTACCCGGGGTGAGCAGTTCTTC.

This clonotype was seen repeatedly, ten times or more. The CDR3 is CASSGDRGGHNEQFF. The CDR3 DNA follows: TGTGCCAGCAGTGGGGACAGGGGAGGACACAATGAGCAGTTCTTC. The chain is built from TRBV6-1 and TRBJ2-1; 10 nucleotides match TRBD1. The CDR3 loop spans 15 amino acids. Germline assignment: CDR1 MNHNS and CDR2 SASEGT. After removal of 4 bases from V and 5 bases from J, the junction contained 5 bases not matched to a gene.

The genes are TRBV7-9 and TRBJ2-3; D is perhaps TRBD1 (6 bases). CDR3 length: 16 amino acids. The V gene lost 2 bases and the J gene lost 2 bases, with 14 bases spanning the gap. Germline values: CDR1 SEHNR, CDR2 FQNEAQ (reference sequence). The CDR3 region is CASSLPPRGITDTQYF. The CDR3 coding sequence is TGTGCCAGCAGCTTACCCCCCAGGGGTATCACAGATACGCAGTATTTT.